Each of the 10 T cell receptor beta chains below was sequenced from the same sample in a study of blood T cell repertoires in COVID-19 (dated by TCRdb to between 2020 and 2021). Libraries were prepared through the immunoSEQ multiplex PCR assay. In its TCRdb copy, this immuneACCESS table keeps in-frame sequences only and misses some clones. Where compared with another copy, unresolved V genes explain less than half of these, and the others have no known cause. This sample lists 280,000 or so clones; around nine tenths were detected once. The top ten hold less than 3.5% of the sample. The sequenced material came from PBMCs or T cells enriched from blood (not recorded which). All receptors derive from a woman in her forties or fifties who had been exposed to COVID-19.

This clone has a handful of counts. The chain employs TRBV7-2 and TRBJ1-2; no definite D call. The CDR3 totals 15 residues. The V and J ends lost 1 base and 0 bases respectively, with 9 bases between them. Germline values: CDR1 SGHTA, CDR2 FQGNSA. CDR3 amino acids: CASSLGEPSNYGYTF. The CDR3, as DNA: TGTGCCAGCAGCTTAGGAGAGCCATCTAACTATGGCTACACCTTC.

J is TRBJ1-1 and V is TRBV5-5; D is possibly TRBD1 (5 bases). V shed 2 bases and J shed 3 bases, with 11 bases lying between them. From germline, CDR1 is SGHKS and CDR2 YYEKEE (reference sequence). The CDR3 contains 14 residues. The CDR3 reads CASSFKGLDTEAFF. The CDR3 DNA reads as TGTGCCAGCAGCTTCAAGGGGTTGGACACTGAAGCTTTCTTT.

The rearrangement uses TRBV7-9 and TRBJ2-7, with a weak D call TRBD1 (5 bases). V gave up 5 bases and J gave up 1 base, with 9 bases separating them. CDR3 length: 13 residues. Germline CDR1 reads SEHNR; CDR2 reads FQNEAQ (reference sequence). The CDR3 DNA reads TGTGCCAGCAGCCCCACAGGATCCTACGAGCAGTACTTC. As protein: CASSPTGSYEQYF.

The chain carries TRBV4-1 and TRBJ2-5; 10 nucleotides line up with TRBD2. CDR1 is MGHRA, CDR2 YSYEKL, per germline. Losses at the gene ends were 0 bases for V and 7 bases for J; bases not matched to a gene: 14. CDR3 length: 18 amino acids. CDR3 sequence reads: CASSQEGLAETSGGTQYF. The CDR3 coding sequence is TGCGCCAGCAGCCAAGAAGGACTAGCGGAGACCTCTGGGGGGACCCAGTACTTC.

V usage is TRBV6-5 and J usage is TRBJ1-1; a weak D match, TRBD1 (6 bases). The CDR3 contains 14 residues. Germline V lookup: CDR1 MNHEY, CDR2 SVGAGI. With 1 base removed from V and 8 bases from J, the gap between germline ends came to 14 bases. CDR3 residues: CASSYFGSRGEAFF. The DNA for the CDR3 is TGTGCCAGCAGTTACTTCGGATCCAGGGGCGAAGCTTTCTTT.

The genes are TRBV18 and TRBJ1-5; possible D gene TRBD1, 5 bases. The germline V and J ends were trimmed by 3 bases and 8 bases, with 11 bases remaining between them. Germline CDR1 is KGHSH and CDR2 is LQKENI. The CDR3 covers 13 residues. This chain's CDR3 is CASSPGLGEPQHF. The CDR3 DNA sequence: TGTGCCAGCTCACCCGGGTTAGGGGAGCCCCAGCATTTT.

CDR3 in DNA: TGTGCCAGCAGCTTAGCGATCGGGACTAGCGGGGACTACGAGCAGTACTTC. Protein: CASSLAIGTSGDYEQYF. J is TRBJ2-7 and V is TRBV7-9, with 13 bases fitting TRBD2. The germline gives CDR1 SEHNR, CDR2 FQNEAQ (reference sequence). V lost 0 bases to trimming and J lost 3 bases; unmatched junction nucleotides: 5. This CDR3 region has 17 residues. Complete variable domain (other parts from reference TRBV7-9 and TRBJ2-7): DTGVSQNPRHKITKRGQNVTFRCDPISEHNRLYWYRQTLGQGPEFLTYFQNEAQLEKSRLLSDRFSAERPKGSFSTLEIQRTEQGDSAMYLCASSLAIGTSGDYEQYFGPGTRLTVT.

V is TRBV19 and J is TRBJ1-5; D gene ambiguous. CDR3 size: 15 residues. Germline values: CDR1 LNHDA, CDR2 SQIVND (reference sequence). V dropped 6 bases and J dropped 9 bases, with 21 bases sitting between them. The CDR3, as DNA: TGTGCCAGTAGGAGCTCACCCACGAAGATTTGGCCCCAGCATTTT. Translated: CASRSSPTKIWPQHF.

This clone has more than one count but fewer than ten. The V and J genes are TRBV13 and TRBJ2-1; TRBD2 aligns across 7 bases. V lost 1 base to trimming and J lost 5 bases; unmatched junction nucleotides: 14. The CDR3 has 18 residues. The germline V gene encodes CDR1 PRHDT and CDR2 FYEKMQ (reference sequence). The CDR3 loop is CASSLEGPGLGINNEQFF. The CDR3 DNA reads TGTGCCAGCAGCTTAGAGGGCCCAGGACTAGGCATCAACAATGAGCAGTTCTTC.

The chain joins TRBV7-9 to TRBJ2-2, with unresolved D. Trimming stripped 3 bases from V and 3 bases from J, with 8 bases between. The CDR3 sequence is 14 residues long. The germline CDR1 and CDR2 sequences are SEHNR and FQNEAQ (reference sequence). The CDR3: CASSFPGDTGELFF. The CDR3 DNA sequence: TGTGCCAGCAGCTTCCCGGGTGACACCGGGGAGCTGTTTTTT.